This T cell receptor beta chain was profiled in a study of shared clonotypes between healthy human individuals. V lost 5 bases and J lost 7, with 21 bases in between. The CDR3 sequence is 16 residues long. Germline V CDR1 and CDR2: LNHNV, YYDKDF (reference sequence). Clones were sequenced by immunoSEQ multiplex PCR, and TCRdb holds only the in-frame ones, with some missing. In the table there are over a million clones, roughly 96% of which are singletons. This clonotype was obtained from a man younger than 40 in good health. The sequencing sample was made of naive CD4+ T cells sorted from blood. Subset described: CD45RA+ positively selected. The chain recombines TRBV15 with TRBJ2-1; tentative D call: TRBD2 (7 bases). The CDR3 loop is CATSPHLGAGVNEQFF. In DNA form, the CDR3 reads TGTGCCACCAGCCCCCACTTGGGGGCGGGAGTGAATGAGCAGTTCTTC.